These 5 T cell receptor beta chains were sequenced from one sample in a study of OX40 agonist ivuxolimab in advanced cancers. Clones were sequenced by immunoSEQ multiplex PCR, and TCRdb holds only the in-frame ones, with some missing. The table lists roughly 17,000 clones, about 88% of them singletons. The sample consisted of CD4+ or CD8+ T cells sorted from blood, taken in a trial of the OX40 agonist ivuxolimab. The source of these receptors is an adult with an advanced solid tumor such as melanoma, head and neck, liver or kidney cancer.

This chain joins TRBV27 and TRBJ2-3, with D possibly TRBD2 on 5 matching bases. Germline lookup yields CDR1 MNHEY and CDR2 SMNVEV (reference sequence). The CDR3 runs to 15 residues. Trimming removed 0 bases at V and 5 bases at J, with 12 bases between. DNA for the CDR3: TGTGCCAGCAGTTTATCATACGGGGTGGGAGATACGCAGTATTTT. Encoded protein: CASSLSYGVGDTQYF.

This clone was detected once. In DNA, the CDR3 is TGTGCCAGCAGTGCCGGGACAGGGGGGAAGCCCCAGCATTTT. Translated: CASSAGTGGKPQHF. The V call is TRBV5-4, the J call TRBJ1-5; TRBD1 matches 11 bases. The CDR3 loop spans 14 amino acids. CDR1 and CDR2 from the germline V gene are SGHNT and YYREEE (reference sequence). The V segment lost 5 bases and the J segment 8 bases; nucleotides outside the gene matches: 6.

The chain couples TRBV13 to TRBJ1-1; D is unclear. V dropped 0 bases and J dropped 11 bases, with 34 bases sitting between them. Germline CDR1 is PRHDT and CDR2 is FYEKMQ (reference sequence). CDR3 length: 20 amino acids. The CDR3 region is CASSLGRSPGDVRDYVNAFF. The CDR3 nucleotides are TGTGCCAGCAGCTTAGGCCGAAGCCCGGGAGATGTCCGTGACTACGTCAATGCTTTCTTT.

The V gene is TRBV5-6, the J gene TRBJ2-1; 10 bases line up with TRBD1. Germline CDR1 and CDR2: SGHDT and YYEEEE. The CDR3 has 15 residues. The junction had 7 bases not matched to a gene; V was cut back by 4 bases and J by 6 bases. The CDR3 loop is CASSLRDRGRNEQFF. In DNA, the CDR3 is TGTGCCAGCAGCCTACGCGACAGGGGGCGCAATGAGCAGTTCTTC.

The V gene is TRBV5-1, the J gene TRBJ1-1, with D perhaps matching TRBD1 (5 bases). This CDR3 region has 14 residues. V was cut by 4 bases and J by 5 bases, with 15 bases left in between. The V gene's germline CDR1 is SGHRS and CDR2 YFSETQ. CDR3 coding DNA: TGCGCCAGCAGCCAGGACATCCTGGGGACTGAAGCTTTCTTT. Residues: CASSQDILGTEAFF.